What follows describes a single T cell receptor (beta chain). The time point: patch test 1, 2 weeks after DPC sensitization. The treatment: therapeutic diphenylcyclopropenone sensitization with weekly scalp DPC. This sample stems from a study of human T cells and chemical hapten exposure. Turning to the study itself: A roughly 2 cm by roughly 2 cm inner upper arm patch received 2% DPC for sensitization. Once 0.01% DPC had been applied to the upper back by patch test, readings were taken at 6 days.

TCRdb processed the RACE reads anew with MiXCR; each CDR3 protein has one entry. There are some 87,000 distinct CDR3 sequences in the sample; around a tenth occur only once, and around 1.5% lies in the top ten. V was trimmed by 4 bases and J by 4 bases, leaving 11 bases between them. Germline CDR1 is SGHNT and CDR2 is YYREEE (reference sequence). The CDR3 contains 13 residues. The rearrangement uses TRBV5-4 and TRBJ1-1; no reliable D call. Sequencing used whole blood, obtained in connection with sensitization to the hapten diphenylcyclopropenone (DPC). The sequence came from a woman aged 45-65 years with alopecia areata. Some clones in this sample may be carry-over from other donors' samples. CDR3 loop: CASSPKEITEAFF. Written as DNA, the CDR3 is TGTGCCAGCAGCCCCAAGGAAATCACTGAAGCTTTCTTT.